These 17 T cell receptor beta chains were sequenced from one sample in a study of blood T cell repertoires in COVID-19. The repertoire was sequenced with immunoSEQ multiplex PCR; TCRdb's copy has only in-frame clones and lacks some. This sample carries 85,000 to 100,000 clones, around 74% of them seen once, and the ten largest clones take 18%. The specimen sequenced was peripheral blood. These receptors all come from a woman older than 75 with active or convalescent COVID-19.

This sequence joins TRBV6-4 and TRBJ1-3; 7 bases are shared with TRBD1. The CDR3 is 17 amino acids. The V gene's germline CDR1 is MRHNA and CDR2 SNTAGT. V shed 2 bases, J shed 0 bases, and the junction held 7 bases outside the gene matches. As DNA, the CDR3 is TGTGCCAGCAGTGACCCGGGACAGCCACCCTCTGGAAACACCATATATTTT. It is translated as CASSDPGQPPSGNTIYF.

The V call is TRBV7-9, the J call TRBJ2-5, with D uncertain. The germline V gene encodes CDR1 SEHNR and CDR2 FQNEAQ (reference sequence). With 3 bases removed from V and 4 bases from J, the gap between germline ends came to 6 bases. The CDR3 is 12 residues long. The CDR3 DNA is TGTGCCAGCAGCTTTAGCTCAGAGACCCAGTACTTC. Protein: CASSFSSETQYF.

The chain carries TRBV2 and TRBJ2-3, with a possible D match to TRBD1 (5 bases). The length of the CDR3 is 15 residues. Germline CDR1 and CDR2: SNHLY and FYNNEI. V shed 5 bases and J shed 1 base, with 13 bases lying between them. The CDR3 loop is CASSPEWGGTDTQYF. The CDR3 DNA sequence: TGTGCCAGCAGTCCGGAGTGGGGCGGCACAGATACGCAGTATTTT.

The chain couples TRBV4-1 to TRBJ2-1, with no clear D. Germline CDR1 is MGHRA and CDR2 is YSYEKL. The ends were cut back, 4 bases at V and 12 bases at J, with 13 bases in the middle. CDR3 length equals 12 residues. CDR3 protein: CASSPSISTQFF. For the CDR3, the DNA is TGCGCCAGCAGCCCTAGTATTAGCACGCAGTTCTTC.

The chain couples TRBV15 to TRBJ1-5; no clear D. Germline lookup yields CDR1 LNHNV and CDR2 YYDKDF (reference sequence). CDR3 length: 17 residues. Trimming pared 1 base from V and 0 bases from J, leaving 13 bases between. Here the CDR3 DNA reads TGTGCCACCAGCAGAGTGGTCCAGGCCCATAGCAATCAGCCCCAGCATTTT. It codes for CATSRVVQAHSNQPQHF.

The rearrangement links TRBV12-1 to TRBJ2-1; TRBD2, as called in the table, went unchecked against the DNA. TRBV12-1 is a known pseudogene. There are 17 residues in the CDR3. CDR3 coding DNA: TGTGCCAGCAGCTTTGCAGGCGGGAGAGGAACCTACAATGAGCAGTTCTTC. As protein: CASSFAGGRGTYNEQFF.

The rearrangement joins TRBV15 to TRBJ1-2; D perhaps matches TRBD1 (5 bases). The germline CDR1 and CDR2 sequences are LNHNV and YYDKDF (reference sequence). This CDR3 region has 14 residues. V lost 5 bases, J lost 5 bases, and 15 bases lay in between. DNA for the CDR3: TGTGCCACCAGCTCCCACGGGGGGGTATATGGCTACACCTTC. It yields the protein CATSSHGGVYGYTF.

This clone was recorded once. This rearrangement joins TRBV2 to TRBJ1-5; D unresolved. Deletions cut 0 bases from V and 0 bases from J, with 12 bases between. This CDR3 region has 17 residues. Looked up from germline, CDR1 is SNHLY and CDR2 is FYNNEI. The CDR3 DNA is TGTGCCAGCAGTGAAGCGGCGGTTGGTTATAGCAATCAGCCCCAGCATTTT. It encodes CASSEAAVGYSNQPQHF.

The genes are TRBV19 and TRBJ2-7; 8 positions match TRBD2. The CDR3 contains 15 residues. V trimming: 7 bases; J trimming: 7 bases; junction bases outside the gene matches: 15. The germline V gene has CDR1 LNHDA and CDR2 SQIVND (reference sequence). The CDR3 loop reads CASTDGASGSVEQYF. As DNA, the CDR3 is TGTGCCAGTACCGACGGGGCTAGCGGGTCCGTGGAGCAGTACTTC.

The rearrangement links TRBV11-2 to TRBJ2-1; D possibly corresponds to TRBD2 (5 bases). This CDR3 has 16 amino acids. CDR1 SGHAT and CDR2 FQNNGV come from the germline V gene. The V and J ends lost 5 bases and 1 base respectively, with 15 bases between them. CDR3 amino acids: CASSPSRATSYNEQFF. CDR3 nucleotides: TGTGCCAGCAGCCCCTCGAGGGCGACGTCCTACAATGAGCAGTTCTTC.

This clone turned up a few times. The chain's CDR3 is CASRDRTGGETQYF. In nucleotides, the CDR3 is TGTGCCAGTAGAGATAGGACAGGGGGAGAGACCCAGTACTTC. The genes are TRBV2 and TRBJ2-5; 10 bases line up with TRBD1. Germline trimming cut 9 bases from V and 4 bases from J; bases unmatched to any gene: 8. CDR1 is SNHLY, CDR2 FYNNEI, per germline. The CDR3 extends over 14 amino acids.

The rearrangement links TRBV5-1 to TRBJ2-1, with a weak D call TRBD2 (6 bases). Per germline, CDR1 SGHRS and CDR2 YFSETQ. Trimming left V 1 base short and J 7 bases short, with 15 bases between. CDR3 length: 15 amino acids. The CDR3 nucleotides read TGCGCCAGCAGCTTGCCGACTAGACCGACAAATGAGCAGTTCTTC. Residues: CASSLPTRPTNEQFF. Combining the CDR3 with reference TRBV5-1 and TRBJ2-1 gives the whole variable domain KAGVTQTPRYLIKTRGQQVTLSCSPISGHRSVSWYQQTPGQGLQFLFEYFSETQRNKGNFPGRFSGRQFSNSRSEMNVSTLELGDSALYLCASSLPTRPTNEQFFGPGTRLTVL.

The chain is built from TRBV7-6 and TRBJ1-4, with D tentatively TRBD1 (6 bases). CDR1 SGHVS and CDR2 FNYEAQ come from the germline V gene. The CDR3 is made up of 14 amino acids. V was trimmed by 2 bases and J by 3 bases, leaving 7 bases between them. This CDR3 is CASSLRQANEKLFF. The CDR3 region has the DNA TGTGCCAGCAGCTTACGACAGGCTAATGAAAAACTGTTTTTT.

The sample holds a few counts of this clone. V gene TRBV19 combines with J gene TRBJ2-5; D is ambiguous. Deletions cut 4 bases from V and 4 bases from J, with 10 bases between. This CDR3 has 13 residues. Looked up from germline, CDR1 is LNHDA and CDR2 is SQIVND (reference sequence). CDR3 region: CASSSQAGETQYF. CDR3 in DNA: TGTGCCAGTAGTAGCCAAGCCGGAGAGACCCAGTACTTC.

V is TRBV7-2 and J is TRBJ2-2; 12 nucleotides match TRBD2. CDR1 SGHTA and CDR2 FQGNSA come from the germline V gene. The CDR3 totals 16 residues. V was pared by 5 bases and J by 4 bases, with 5 bases of the junction left unmatched. DNA for the CDR3: TGTGCCAGCAGCCCGCTAGCGGGAGGGGTCACCGGGGAGCTGTTTTTT. Encoded protein: CASSPLAGGVTGELFF.

This clone came up a few times. This rearrangement joins TRBV29-1 to TRBJ1-2; 8 nucleotides agree with TRBD1. The CDR3 covers 18 residues. CDR1 and CDR2 from the germline V gene are SQVTM and ANQGSEA. V trimming: 6 bases; J trimming: 0 bases; junction bases outside the gene matches: 18. As DNA, the CDR3 is TGCAGCGTAGCCATGACCTTTGGACAGGGATCCTCTAACTATGGCTACACCTTC. It encodes CSVAMTFGQGSSNYGYTF. Supplemented by reference TRBV29-1 and TRBJ1-2, the full variable domain reads SAVISQKPSRDICQRGTSLTIQCQVDSQVTMMFWYRQQPGQSLTLIATANQGSEATYESGFVIDKFPISRPNLTFSTLTVSNMSPEDSSIYLCSVAMTFGQGSSNYGYTFGSGTRLTVV.

The V call is TRBV28, the J call TRBJ2-7; possible D gene TRBD1, 5 bases. Germline assignment: CDR1 MDHEN and CDR2 SYDVKM. The CDR3 has 14 residues. V gave up 2 bases and J gave up 7 bases, with 15 bases separating them. The chain's CDR3 is CASSLRQRYREQYF. In nucleotides, the CDR3 is TGTGCCAGCAGTTTAAGACAGAGATACAGGGAGCAGTACTTC.